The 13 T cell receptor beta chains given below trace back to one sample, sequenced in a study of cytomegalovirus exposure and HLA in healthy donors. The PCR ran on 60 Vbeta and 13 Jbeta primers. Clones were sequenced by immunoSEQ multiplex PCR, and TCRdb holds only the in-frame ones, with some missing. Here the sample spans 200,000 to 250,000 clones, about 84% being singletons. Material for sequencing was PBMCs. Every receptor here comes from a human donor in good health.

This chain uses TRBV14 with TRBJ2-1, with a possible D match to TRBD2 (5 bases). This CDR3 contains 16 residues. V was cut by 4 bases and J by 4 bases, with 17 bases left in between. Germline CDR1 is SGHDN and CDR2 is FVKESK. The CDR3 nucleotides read TGTGCCAGCAGCCCACAAACTAGAACTTATTACAATGAGCAGTTCTTC. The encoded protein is CASSPQTRTYYNEQFF.

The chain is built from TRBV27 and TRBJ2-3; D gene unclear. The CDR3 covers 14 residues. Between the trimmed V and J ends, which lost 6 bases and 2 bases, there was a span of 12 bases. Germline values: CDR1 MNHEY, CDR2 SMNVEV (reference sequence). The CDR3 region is CASRGAPDTDTQYF. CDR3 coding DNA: TGTGCCAGCAGGGGCGCCCCGGACACAGATACGCAGTATTTT.

CDR3 residues: CASSLLGVYEQYF. CDR3 DNA sequence: TGTGCCAGCAGCCTATTAGGGGTTTACGAGCAGTACTTC. The chain links TRBV6-6 to TRBJ2-7, with a possible D match to TRBD1 (5 bases). CDR1 and CDR2 (germline): MNHNY, SVGAGI (reference sequence). The CDR3 length is 13 residues. V gave up 6 bases and J gave up 4 bases, with 13 bases separating them.

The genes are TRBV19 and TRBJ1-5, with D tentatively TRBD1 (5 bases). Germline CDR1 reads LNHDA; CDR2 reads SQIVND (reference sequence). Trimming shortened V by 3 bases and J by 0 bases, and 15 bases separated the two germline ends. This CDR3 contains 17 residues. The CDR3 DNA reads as TGTGCCAGTAGTATGGCTTTAGGGGAATATAGCAATCAGCCCCAGCATTTT. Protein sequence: CASSMALGEYSNQPQHF. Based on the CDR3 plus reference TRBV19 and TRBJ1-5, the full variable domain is DGGITQSPKYLFRKEGQNVTLSCEQNLNHDAMYWYRQDPGQGLRLIYYSQIVNDFQKGDIAEGYSVSREKKESFPLTVTSAQKNPTAFYLCASSMALGEYSNQPQHFGDGTRLSIL.

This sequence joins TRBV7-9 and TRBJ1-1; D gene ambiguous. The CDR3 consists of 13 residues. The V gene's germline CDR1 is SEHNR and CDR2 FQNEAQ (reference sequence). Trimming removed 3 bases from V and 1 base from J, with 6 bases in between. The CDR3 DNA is TGTGCCAGCAGCTTCTCGGGGAACACTGAAGCTTTCTTT. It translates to CASSFSGNTEAFF.

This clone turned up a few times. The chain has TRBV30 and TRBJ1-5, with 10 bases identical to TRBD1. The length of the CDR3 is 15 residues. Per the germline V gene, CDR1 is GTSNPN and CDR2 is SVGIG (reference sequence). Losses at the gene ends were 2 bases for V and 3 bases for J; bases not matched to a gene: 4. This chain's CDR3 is CAWSWGTGDNQPQHF. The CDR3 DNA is TGTGCCTGGAGTTGGGGGACAGGGGACAATCAGCCCCAGCATTTT.

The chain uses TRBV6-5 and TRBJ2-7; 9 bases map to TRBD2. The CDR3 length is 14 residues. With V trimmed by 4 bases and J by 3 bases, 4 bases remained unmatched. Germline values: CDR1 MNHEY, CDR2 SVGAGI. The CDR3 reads CASSWTSDHYEQYF. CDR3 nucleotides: TGTGCCAGCAGTTGGACTAGCGACCACTACGAGCAGTACTTC.

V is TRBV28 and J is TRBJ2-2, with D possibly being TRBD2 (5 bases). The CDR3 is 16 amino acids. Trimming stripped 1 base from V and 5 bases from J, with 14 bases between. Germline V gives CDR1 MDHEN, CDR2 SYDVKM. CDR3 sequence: CASSLSSQSGTGELFF. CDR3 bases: TGTGCCAGCAGTTTATCGAGCCAGAGCGGTACCGGGGAGCTGTTTTTT.

The CDR3, as DNA: TGTGCCAGCAGCCGTGGAGTGTCGGTCCCGTCCGAGCAGTACTTC. Its translation is CASSRGVSVPSEQYF. This chain connects TRBV9 to TRBJ2-7; the D is unclear. The CDR3 consists of 15 residues. The ends were cut back, 4 bases at V and 6 bases at J, with 20 bases in the middle. Per germline, CDR1 SGDLS and CDR2 YYNGEE.

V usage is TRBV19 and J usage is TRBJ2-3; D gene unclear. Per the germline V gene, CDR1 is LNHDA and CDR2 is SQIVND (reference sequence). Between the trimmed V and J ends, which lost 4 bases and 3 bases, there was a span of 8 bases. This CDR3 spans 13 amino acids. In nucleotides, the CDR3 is TGTGCCAGTAGTACCCCGAGTACAGATACGCAGTATTTT. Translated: CASSTPSTDTQYF.

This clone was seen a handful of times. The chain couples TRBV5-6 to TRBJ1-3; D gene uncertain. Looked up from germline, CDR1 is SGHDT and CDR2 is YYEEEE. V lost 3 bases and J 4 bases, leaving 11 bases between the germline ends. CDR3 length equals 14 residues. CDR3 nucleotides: TGTGCCAGCAGCTCGAGGGTAGGGGGAAACACCATATATTTT. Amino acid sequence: CASSSRVGGNTIYF.

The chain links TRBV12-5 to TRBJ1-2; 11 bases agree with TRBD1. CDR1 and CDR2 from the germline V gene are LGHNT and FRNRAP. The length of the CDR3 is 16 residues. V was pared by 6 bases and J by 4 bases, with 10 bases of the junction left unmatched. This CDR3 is CASGPRTGGQSYGYTF. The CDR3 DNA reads TGTGCTAGTGGACCCCGGACAGGGGGCCAGTCCTATGGCTACACCTTC. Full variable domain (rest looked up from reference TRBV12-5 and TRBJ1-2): DARVTQTPRHKVTEMGQEVTMRCQPILGHNTVFWYRQTMMQGLELLAYFRNRAPLDDSGMPKDRFSAEMPDATLATLKIQPSEPRDSAVYFCASGPRTGGQSYGYTFGSGTRLTVV.

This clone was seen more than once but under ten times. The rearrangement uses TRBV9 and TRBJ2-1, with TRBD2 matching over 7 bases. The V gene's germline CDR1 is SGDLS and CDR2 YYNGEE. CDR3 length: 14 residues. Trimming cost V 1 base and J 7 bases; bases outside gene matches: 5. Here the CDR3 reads CASSVLAERNEQFF. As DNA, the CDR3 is TGTGCCAGCAGCGTACTAGCGGAGAGGAATGAGCAGTTCTTC.